Sequencing of this TCR beta chain was carried out in a study of spatial heterogeneity in lung cancer. Overall study results and limits: The appearance of ubiquitous expanded tumor TCRs in blood was greater at resection than follow-up.

Remarks on this clonotype: Its antigen is as yet unknown.

Time point meaning: sample taken at primary tumor resection. Whole RNA came from tumor, nontumor lung or frozen PBMC and was sequenced without being sorted. The donor group consisted of roughly 76 patients who had untreated, early-stage non-small cell lung cancer. This CDR3 comprises 12 residues. Germline V CDR1 and CDR2: SQVTM, ANQGSEA. Trimming removed 6 bases at V and 2 bases at J, with 9 bases between. TCRdb redid the calling of the 5' RACE reads with MiXCR, one entry per CDR3 protein. The data show about 80,000 distinct CDR3 sequences, approximately 21% seen once. This material consisted of PBMCs, taken at surgery. The chain links TRBV29-1 to TRBJ2-3; D gene ambiguous. This clonotype was obtained from a male donor with early-stage non-small cell lung cancer. The CDR3 sequence is CSVMQATDTQYF. The CDR3 DNA follows: TGCAGCGTCATGCAGGCCACAGATACGCAGTATTTT.